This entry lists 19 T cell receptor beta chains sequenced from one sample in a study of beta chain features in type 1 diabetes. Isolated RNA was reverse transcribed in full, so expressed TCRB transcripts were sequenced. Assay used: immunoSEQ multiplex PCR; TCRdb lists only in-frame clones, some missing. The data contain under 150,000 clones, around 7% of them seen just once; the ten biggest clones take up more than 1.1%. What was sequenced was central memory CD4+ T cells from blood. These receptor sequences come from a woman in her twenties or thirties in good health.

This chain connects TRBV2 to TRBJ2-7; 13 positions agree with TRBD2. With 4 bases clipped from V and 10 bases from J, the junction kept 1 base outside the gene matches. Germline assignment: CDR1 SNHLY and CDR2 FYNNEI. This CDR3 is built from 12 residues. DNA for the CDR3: TGTGCCAGCAGTGGGACTAGCGGGAGCCAGTACTTC. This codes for CASSGTSGSQYF. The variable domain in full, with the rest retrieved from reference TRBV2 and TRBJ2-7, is EPEVTQTPSHQVTQMGQEVILRCVPISNHLYFYWYRQILGQKVEFLVSFYNNEISEKSEIFDDQFSVERPDGSNFTLKIRSTKLEDSAMYFCASSGTSGSQYFGPGTRLTVT.

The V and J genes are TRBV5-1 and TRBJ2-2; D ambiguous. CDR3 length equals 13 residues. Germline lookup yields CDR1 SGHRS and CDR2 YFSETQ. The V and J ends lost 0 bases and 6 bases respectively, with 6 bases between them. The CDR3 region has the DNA TGCGCCAGCAGCTTGGACGGGTCCGGGGAGCTGTTTTTT. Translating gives CASSLDGSGELFF.

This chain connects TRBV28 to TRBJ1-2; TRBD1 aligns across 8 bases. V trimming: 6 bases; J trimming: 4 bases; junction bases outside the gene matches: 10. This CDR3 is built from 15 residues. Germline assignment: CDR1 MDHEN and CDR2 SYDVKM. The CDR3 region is CASRSGQGLLYGYTF. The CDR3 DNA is TGTGCCAGCAGGTCCGGACAGGGATTGCTCTATGGCTACACCTTC.

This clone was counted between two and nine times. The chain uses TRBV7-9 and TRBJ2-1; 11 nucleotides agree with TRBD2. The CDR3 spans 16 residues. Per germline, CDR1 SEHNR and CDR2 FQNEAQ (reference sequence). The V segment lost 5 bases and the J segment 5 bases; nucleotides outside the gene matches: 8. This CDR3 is CASSPPGLAENNEQFF. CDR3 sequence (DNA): TGTGCCAGCAGCCCTCCGGGACTAGCGGAAAACAATGAGCAGTTCTTC.

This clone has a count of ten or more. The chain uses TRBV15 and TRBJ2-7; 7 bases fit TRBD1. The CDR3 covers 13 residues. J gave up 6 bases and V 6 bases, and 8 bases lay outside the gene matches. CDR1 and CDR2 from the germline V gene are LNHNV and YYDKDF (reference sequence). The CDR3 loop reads CATRNRQGFEQYF. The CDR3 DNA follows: TGTGCCACCAGGAACAGACAGGGTTTCGAGCAGTACTTC.

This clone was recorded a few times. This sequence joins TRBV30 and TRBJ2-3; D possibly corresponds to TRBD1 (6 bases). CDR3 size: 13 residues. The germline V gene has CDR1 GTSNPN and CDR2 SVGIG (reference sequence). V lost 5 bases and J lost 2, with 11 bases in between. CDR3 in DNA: TGTGCCTGGGACAGGTCCCACACAGATACGCAGTATTTT. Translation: CAWDRSHTDTQYF.

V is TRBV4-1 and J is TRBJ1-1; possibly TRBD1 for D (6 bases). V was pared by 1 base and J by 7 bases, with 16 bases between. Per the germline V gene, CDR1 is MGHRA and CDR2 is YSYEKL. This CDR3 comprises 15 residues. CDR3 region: CASSQGQGPKGEAFF. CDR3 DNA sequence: TGCGCCAGCAGCCAAGGTCAGGGGCCCAAAGGTGAAGCTTTCTTT.

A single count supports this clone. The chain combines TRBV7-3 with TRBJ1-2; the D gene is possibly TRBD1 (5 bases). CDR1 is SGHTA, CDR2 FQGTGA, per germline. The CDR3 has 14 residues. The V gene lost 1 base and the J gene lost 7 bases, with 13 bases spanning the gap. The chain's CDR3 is CASSLNTARAGYTF. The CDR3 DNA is TGTGCCAGCAGCTTAAATACGGCCAGGGCTGGCTACACCTTC.

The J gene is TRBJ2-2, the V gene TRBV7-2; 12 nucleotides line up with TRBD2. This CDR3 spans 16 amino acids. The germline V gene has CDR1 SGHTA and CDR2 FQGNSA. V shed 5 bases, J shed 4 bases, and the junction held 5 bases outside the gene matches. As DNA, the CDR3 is TGTGCCAGCAGCCCTAGCGGGAGGGCCCGCACCGGGGAGCTGTTTTTT. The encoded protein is CASSPSGRARTGELFF.

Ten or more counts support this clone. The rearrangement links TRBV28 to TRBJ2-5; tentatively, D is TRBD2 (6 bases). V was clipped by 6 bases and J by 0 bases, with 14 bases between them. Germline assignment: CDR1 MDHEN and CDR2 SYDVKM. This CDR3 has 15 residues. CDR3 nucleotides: TGTGCCAGCAGACCCGGCGGGGCGTACCAAGAGACCCAGTACTTC. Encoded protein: CASRPGGAYQETQYF.

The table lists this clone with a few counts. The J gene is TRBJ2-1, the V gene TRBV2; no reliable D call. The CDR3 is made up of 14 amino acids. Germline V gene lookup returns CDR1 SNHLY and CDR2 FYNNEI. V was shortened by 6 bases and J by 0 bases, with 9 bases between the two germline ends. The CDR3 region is CASRLESSYNEQFF. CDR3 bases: TGTGCCAGCAGACTGGAGAGCTCCTACAATGAGCAGTTCTTC.

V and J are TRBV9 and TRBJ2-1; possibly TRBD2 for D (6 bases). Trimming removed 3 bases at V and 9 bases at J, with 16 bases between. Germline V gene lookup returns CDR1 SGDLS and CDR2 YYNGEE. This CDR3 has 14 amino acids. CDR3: CASSAGLREAEQFF. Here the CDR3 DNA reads TGTGCCAGCAGCGCAGGACTGAGGGAGGCTGAGCAGTTCTTC.

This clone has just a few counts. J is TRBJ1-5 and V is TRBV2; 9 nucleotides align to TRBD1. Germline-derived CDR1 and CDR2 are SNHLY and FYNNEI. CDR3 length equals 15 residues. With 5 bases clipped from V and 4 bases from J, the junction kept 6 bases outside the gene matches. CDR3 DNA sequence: TGTGCCAGCAGTTCGGACAGGGGAGGGAATCAGCCCCAGCATTTT. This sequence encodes CASSSDRGGNQPQHF.

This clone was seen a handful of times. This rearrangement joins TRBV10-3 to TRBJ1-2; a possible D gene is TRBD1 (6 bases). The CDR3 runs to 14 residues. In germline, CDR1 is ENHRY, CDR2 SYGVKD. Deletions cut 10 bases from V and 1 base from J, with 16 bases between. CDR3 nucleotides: TGTGCCAGTGGTCCCGGGACACTTAACTATGGCTACACCTTC. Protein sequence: CASGPGTLNYGYTF.

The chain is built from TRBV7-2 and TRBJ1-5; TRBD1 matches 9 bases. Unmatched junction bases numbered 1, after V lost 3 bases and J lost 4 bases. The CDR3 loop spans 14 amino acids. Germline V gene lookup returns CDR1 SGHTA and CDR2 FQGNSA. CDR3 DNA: TGTGCCAGCAGCTTCGGACAGGGGAATCAGCCCCAGCATTTT. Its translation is CASSFGQGNQPQHF.

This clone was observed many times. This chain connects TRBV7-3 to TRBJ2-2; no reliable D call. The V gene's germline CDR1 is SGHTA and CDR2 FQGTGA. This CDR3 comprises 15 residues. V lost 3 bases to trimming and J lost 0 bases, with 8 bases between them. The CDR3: CASSFGPANTGELFF. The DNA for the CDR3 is TGTGCCAGCAGCTTCGGTCCCGCGAACACCGGGGAGCTGTTTTTT.

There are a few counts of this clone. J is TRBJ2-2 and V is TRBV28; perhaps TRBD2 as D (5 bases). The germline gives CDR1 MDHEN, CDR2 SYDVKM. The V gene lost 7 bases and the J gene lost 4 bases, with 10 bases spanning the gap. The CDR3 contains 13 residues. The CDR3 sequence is CASTPAGTGELFF. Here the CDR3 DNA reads TGTGCCAGCACCCCTGCGGGCACCGGGGAGCTGTTTTTT. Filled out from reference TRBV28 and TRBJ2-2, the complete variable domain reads DVKVTQSSRYLVKRTGEKVFLECVQDMDHENMFWYRQDPGLGLRLIYFSYDVKMKEKGDIPEGYSVSREKKERFSLILESASTNQTSMYLCASTPAGTGELFFGEGSRLTVL.

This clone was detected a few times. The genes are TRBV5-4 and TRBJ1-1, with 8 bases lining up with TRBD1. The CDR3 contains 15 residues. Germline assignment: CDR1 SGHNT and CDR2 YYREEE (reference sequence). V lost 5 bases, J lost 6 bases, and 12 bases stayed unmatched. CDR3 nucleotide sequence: TGTGCCAGCAGTTCGGGTGGGGCAGGGGGCTCTGAAGCTTTCTTT. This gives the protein CASSSGGAGGSEAFF.

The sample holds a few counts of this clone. In DNA form, the CDR3 reads TGTGCCAGCAGCTTGCCGGGACTAGCGGCCTACGAGCAGTACTTC. Amino acid sequence: CASSLPGLAAYEQYF. The V gene is TRBV5-6, the J gene TRBJ2-7; 11 bases fit TRBD2. The germline gives CDR1 SGHDT, CDR2 YYEEEE. The CDR3 is 15 amino acids. V trimming: 1 base; J trimming: 2 bases; junction bases outside the gene matches: 2.